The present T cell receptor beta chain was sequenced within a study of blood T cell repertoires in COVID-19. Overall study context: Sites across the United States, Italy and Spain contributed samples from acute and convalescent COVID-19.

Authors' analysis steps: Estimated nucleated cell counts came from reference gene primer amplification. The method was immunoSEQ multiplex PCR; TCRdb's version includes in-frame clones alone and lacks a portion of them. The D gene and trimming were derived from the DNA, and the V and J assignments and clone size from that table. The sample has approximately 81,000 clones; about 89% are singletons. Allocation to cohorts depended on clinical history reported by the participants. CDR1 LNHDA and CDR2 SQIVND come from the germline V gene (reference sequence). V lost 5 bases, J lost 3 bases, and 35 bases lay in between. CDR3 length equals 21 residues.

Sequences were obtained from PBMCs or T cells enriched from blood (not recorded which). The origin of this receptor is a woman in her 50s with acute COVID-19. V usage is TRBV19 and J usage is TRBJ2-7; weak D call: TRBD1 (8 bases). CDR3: CASSSGGRTGPNVDLGYEQYF. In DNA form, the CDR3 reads TGTGCCAGTAGTTCGGGGGGAAGGACAGGGCCTAATGTGGACCTCGGCTACGAGCAGTACTTC. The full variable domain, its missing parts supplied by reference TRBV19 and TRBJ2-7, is DGGITQSPKYLFRKEGQNVTLSCEQNLNHDAMYWYRQDPGQGLRLIYYSQIVNDFQKGDIAEGYSVSREKKESFPLTVTSAQKNPTAFYLCASSSGGRTGPNVDLGYEQYFGPGTRLTVT.